The 9 T cell receptor beta chains given below trace back to one sample, sequenced in a study of PD-1 blockade in mismatch repair-deficient tumors (dated by TCRdb to about 2017). Preparation of the library involved the immunoSEQ multiplex PCR assay. What TCRdb holds here is the immuneACCESS table cut down to in-frame rearrangements. Part of the clones is not present; checked against another copy, under half of the missing clones reflect an unresolved V gene, and the others are unexplained. The sample includes around 33,000 clones, with 75% to 90% observed a single time. Roughly 3.5% of the sample is taken by the ten largest. The starting material was PBMCs, obtained less than 7 weeks after starting pembrolizumab. The receptors derive from an adult with mismatch repair-deficient cancer.

The CDR3 nucleotides read TGTGCCAGCAGCCCCCGGGGGTCCTACAATGAGCAGTTCTTC. Its protein product is CASSPRGSYNEQFF. This chain links TRBV9 with TRBJ2-1, with D perhaps TRBD2 (6 bases). Per germline, CDR1 SGDLS and CDR2 YYNGEE. CDR3 length: 14 amino acids. V was cut by 4 bases and J by 1 base, with 9 bases left in between.

The chain links TRBV28 to TRBJ2-3; 10 bases are shared with TRBD2. This CDR3 has 15 amino acids. The junction had 6 bases not matched to a gene; V was cut back by 7 bases and J by 2 bases. Germline V gene data show CDR1 as MDHEN and CDR2 as SYDVKM. CDR3 bases: TGTGCCAGCATTCAAGCGGGGGGGTACACAGATACGCAGTATTTT. This gives the protein CASIQAGGYTDTQYF.

This chain joins TRBV18 and TRBJ2-5; D call uncertain. V was pared by 6 bases and J by 2 bases, with 10 bases between. CDR3 size: 13 residues. Per germline, CDR1 KGHSH and CDR2 LQKENI. The CDR3 sequence is CASSERVQETQYF. The CDR3 bases are TGTGCCAGCTCCGAACGGGTACAAGAGACCCAGTACTTC.

CDR3 nucleotides: TGTGCCAGCAGCTCTGGACAGGCCCCCACAGATACGCAGTATTTT. Translation gives CASSSGQAPTDTQYF. The chain joins TRBV11-2 to TRBJ2-3, with 7 bases fitting TRBD1. The CDR3 length is 15 residues. V lost 4 bases and J lost 2; bases outside the gene matches: 6. CDR1 SGHAT and CDR2 FQNNGV come from the germline V gene.

The rearrangement links TRBV5-4 to TRBJ2-1; the match to TRBD1 covers 11 bases. V lost 2 bases to trimming and J lost 5 bases; unmatched junction nucleotides: 3. Germline V gene data show CDR1 as SGHNT and CDR2 as YYREEE (reference sequence). The CDR3 runs to 15 residues. The CDR3 nucleotides read TGTGCCAGCAGCTTAGGGACAGGGGGAAACAATGAGCAGTTCTTC. Amino acid sequence: CASSLGTGGNNEQFF.

This clone has a single count. In the same sample, other DNA sequences code for this CDR3. This sequence joins TRBV28 and TRBJ2-7, with D uncertain. Trimming stripped 6 bases from V and 3 bases from J, with 6 bases between. CDR1 is MDHEN, CDR2 SYDVKM, per germline. CDR3 length equals 11 residues. For the CDR3, the DNA is TGTGCCAGCAGCCATTTCTACGAGCAGTACTTC. Protein sequence: CASSHFYEQYF.

The sample holds a few counts of this clone. This chain links TRBV5-1 with TRBJ2-7; TRBD1 aligns across 7 bases. This CDR3 comprises 14 residues. Germline lookup yields CDR1 SGHRS and CDR2 YFSETQ. The trim removed 4 bases at V and 4 bases at J, leaving 8 bases unmatched. The CDR3 nucleotides read TGCGCCAGCAGCATCGGGACAGATTGGTACGAGCAGTACTTC. It yields the protein CASSIGTDWYEQYF.

V usage is TRBV2 and J usage is TRBJ2-5; maybe TRBD1 (5 bases). The length of the CDR3 is 12 residues. V lost 6 bases, J lost 5 bases, and 10 bases lay in between. Germline values: CDR1 SNHLY, CDR2 FYNNEI. CDR3 bases: TGTGCCAGCAGCCAGGACACGGAGACCCAGTACTTC. Its protein is CASSQDTETQYF.

This clone has only one observation. V is TRBV6-4 and J is TRBJ1-1; 9 bases agree with TRBD1. Germline-derived CDR1 and CDR2 are MRHNA and SNTAGT. The CDR3 contains 19 residues. Trimming at V came to 2 bases and at J to 7 bases, leaving 20 bases not matched to a gene. CDR3 amino acids: CASSDIRDREISKGDEAFF. The DNA for the CDR3 is TGTGCCAGCAGTGACATCCGGGACAGGGAGATCTCGAAGGGAGATGAAGCTTTCTTT.